Described below is a single T cell receptor (beta chain) sequence and its context. In germline, CDR1 is SGHTA, CDR2 FQGTGA. V lost 1 base and J 2 bases, leaving 8 bases between the germline ends. The CDR3 runs to 14 residues. These data are taken from a study of blood T cell repertoires in COVID-19. Allocation to cohorts depended on clinical history reported by the participants. In the 2 weeks before study entry, exposed participants met a COVID-19 case, which was PCR-confirmed or clinician-diagnosed. The data were produced by immunoSEQ multiplex PCR, yet TCRdb's version contains in-frame clones alone and is incomplete. Of about 260,000 clones listed, around 89% are singletons.

The TCR was taken from a man aged 45-65 years who had been exposed to COVID-19. Sequencing was carried out using PBMCs or T cells enriched from blood (not recorded which). The chain is built from TRBV7-3 and TRBJ1-2; possibly TRBD1 for D (6 bases). The CDR3 region has the DNA TGTGCCAGCAGCTTAAACGGACAGAACTATGGCTACACCTTC. It encodes CASSLNGQNYGYTF.